One and the same sample provided the 7 T cell receptor beta chains below, sequenced in a study of T cells in Graves' hyperthyroidism and ophthalmopathy. TCR beta CDR3 sequences were amplified from RNA transcripts. In the first-round RT-PCR of the TCR CDR3, the HTBI primer set was used. TCRdb redid the calling of the multiplex PCR reads with MiXCR, one entry per CDR3 protein. The profile shows roughly 750,000 distinct CDR3 sequences, about a sixth of them singletons. Sequenced input: blood. The receptor source for this set is a man between 18 and 29 years old with Graves' hyperthyroidism.

This clonotype occurred many times. V usage is TRBV2 and J usage is TRBJ1-3; D is unclear. The germline CDR1 and CDR2 sequences are SNHLY and FYNNEI. The CDR3 totals 13 residues. V shed 3 bases and J shed 2 bases, with 5 bases lying between them. The CDR3 loop is CASSESPGNTIYF. The CDR3, as DNA: TGTGCCAGCAGTGAGTCCCCTGGAAACACCATATATTTT.

This clonotype turned up a few times. J is TRBJ2-3 and V is TRBV27; 11 bases agree with TRBD1. With V trimmed by 4 bases and J by 0 bases, 3 bases remained unmatched. The CDR3 consists of 16 residues. CDR1 and CDR2 (germline): MNHEY, SMNVEV (reference sequence). CDR3 region: CASSWDRGTSTDTQYF. CDR3 nucleotides: TGTGCCAGCAGTTGGGACAGGGGGACTAGCACAGATACGCAGTATTTT.

This chain connects TRBV5-5 to TRBJ2-2; D might be TRBD1 (6 bases). The CDR3 is 13 amino acids. V was cut by 9 bases and J by 7 bases, with 16 bases left in between. The V gene's germline CDR1 is SGHKS and CDR2 YYEKEE (reference sequence). CDR3 sequence reads: CATHPGHGGELFF. The CDR3 DNA reads TGTGCCACCCACCCGGGACACGGCGGGGAGCTGTTTTTT.

This clonotype occurred many times. The chain is built from TRBV28 and TRBJ1-5, with 7 bases aligning to TRBD1. Per germline, CDR1 MDHEN and CDR2 SYDVKM. V lost 6 bases, J lost 0 bases, and 14 bases stayed unmatched. The CDR3 sequence is 18 residues long. The CDR3 DNA reads as TGTGCCAGCAGCTACCCCGGTGACAGGGCCATTAGCAATCAGCCCCAGCATTTT. Translating gives CASSYPGDRAISNQPQHF.

In its sample, this clonotype was seen a few times. This could be a read error, since a much larger clone is one nucleotide away. The rearrangement links TRBV11-3 to TRBJ2-7; TRBD1 matches 8 bases. The CDR3 totals 15 residues. Germline CDR1 SGHNT, CDR2 YENEEA. The CDR3 DNA sequence: TGTGTCAGCAGCCCAGGACAGGGTTTTGTCTACGAGCAGTACTTC. Protein sequence: CVSSPGQGFVYEQYF.

The chain employs TRBV7-9 and TRBJ2-7; no firm D call. CDR3 size: 14 residues. The germline V gene has CDR1 SEHNR and CDR2 FQNEAQ (reference sequence). Trimming took 3 bases from V and 5 from J, leaving 14 bases between them. This chain's CDR3 is CASSFLGNADEQYF. CDR3 sequence (DNA): TGTGCCAGCAGCTTCCTGGGCAACGCGGACGAGCAGTACTTC.

This clonotype has only one observation. CDR3 nucleotide sequence: TGTGCCAGTAGTCATAAAGGCGGCGAAGCTTTCTTT. This sequence encodes CASSHKGGEAFF. The chain carries TRBV19 and TRBJ1-1; D is undetermined. The CDR3 covers 12 residues. Trimming removed 5 bases from V and 8 bases from J, with 12 bases in between. Germline CDR1 and CDR2: LNHDA and SQIVND (reference sequence).